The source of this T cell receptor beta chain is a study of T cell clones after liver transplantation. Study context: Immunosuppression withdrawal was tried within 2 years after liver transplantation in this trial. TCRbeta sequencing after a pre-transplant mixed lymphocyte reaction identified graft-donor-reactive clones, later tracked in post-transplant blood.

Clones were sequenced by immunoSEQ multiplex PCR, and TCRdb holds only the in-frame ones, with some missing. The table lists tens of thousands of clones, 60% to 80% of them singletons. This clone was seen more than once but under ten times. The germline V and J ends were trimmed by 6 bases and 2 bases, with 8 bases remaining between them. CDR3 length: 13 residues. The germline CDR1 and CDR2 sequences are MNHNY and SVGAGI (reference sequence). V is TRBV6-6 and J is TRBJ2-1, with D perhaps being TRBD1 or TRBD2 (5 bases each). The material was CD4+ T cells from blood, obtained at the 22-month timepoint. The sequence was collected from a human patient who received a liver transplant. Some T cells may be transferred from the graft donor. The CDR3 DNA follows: TGTGCCAGCAGCCTGGGACCCTACAATGAGCAGTTCTTC. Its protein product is CASSLGPYNEQFF.